A selection of T cell receptor beta chains follows, all from one sample in a study of coeliac disease. Assay used: immunoSEQ multiplex PCR; TCRdb lists only in-frame clones, some missing. The repertoire holds over 1,200 clones, 55% to 70% seen once, with 25% to 30% in the top ten. The sample taken for sequencing was intraepithelial lymphocytes from the gut. The receptors shown here come from a woman aged 45-65 years with celiac disease on a gluten-free diet. Both conserved end residues are part of each CDR3. D genes are given only for firm matches. Rows give clone size only sometimes, using once, few, many, or a class for an expanded clone.

J gene,V gene,clone size,D gene,CDR3 protein,CDR3 DNA
TRBJ1-3,TRBV6-5,NA,TRBD1,CASRGTGAKGNTIYF,TGTGCCAGCAGGGGGACAGGGGCGAAAGGAAACACCATATATTTT
TRBJ2-7,TRBV29-1,NA,NA,CSATVASYEQYF,TGCAGCGCGACTGTCGCTTCCTACGAGCAGTACTTC
TRBJ1-6,TRBV27,NA,TRBD1,CASSLYRGPLHF,TGTGCCAGCAGTTTATACAGGGGACCCCTCCACTTT
TRBJ2-7,TRBV28,hyperexpanded,NA,CASSSYYEQYF,TGTGCCAGCAGTTCCTATTACGAGCAGTACTTC
TRBJ2-3,TRBV15,NA,NA,CATSRDHGTQYF,TGTGCCACCAGCAGAGACCACGGTACGCAGTATTTT
TRBJ1-2,TRBV6-6,NA,TRBD1,CASSRTGVGLSYGYTF,TGTGCCAGCAGTCGGACAGGAGTGGGGTTAAGCTATGGCTACACCTTC
TRBJ2-5,TRBV28,NA,NA,CGSGRGTQYF,TGTGGGTCCGGTCGGGGGACCCAGTACTTC
TRBJ1-2,TRBV14,few,NA,CASSRLGGVYGYTF,TGTGCCAGCAGTCGCTTAGGGGGGGTCTATGGCTACACCTTC
TRBJ1-5,TRBV14,NA,NA,CASSPLGDSNQPQHF,TGTGCCAGCAGCCCTCTGGGAGATAGCAATCAGCCCCAGCATTTT
TRBJ2-3,TRBV9,NA,TRBD2,CASSVELGTSGGSTDTQYF,TGTGCCAGCAGCGTAGAATTAGGGACTAGCGGGGGGTCCACAGATACGCAGTATTTT
TRBJ1-4,TRBV2,large,TRBD1,CASNPQGAANEKLFF,TGTGCCAGCAACCCGCAGGGGGCGGCTAATGAAAAACTGTTTTTT
TRBJ2-6,TRBV6-5,NA,NA,CASSLTGSGANVLTF,TGTGCCAGCAGCCTAACAGGGTCTGGGGCCAACGTCCTGACTTTC
TRBJ1-2,TRBV5-1,NA,TRBD1,CASSNDRGQNYGYTF,TGCGCCAGCAGCAACGACAGGGGGCAAAACTATGGCTACACCTTC
TRBJ2-7,TRBV7-9,NA,NA,CASSLREAYEQYF,TGTGCCAGCAGCTTACGAGAAGCCTACGAGCAGTACTTC
TRBJ1-1,TRBV7-2,NA,NA,CASSLQLNTEAFF,TGTGCCAGCAGCTTACAGTTGAACACTGAAGCTTTCTTT
TRBJ1-1,TRBV2,few,NA,CASSILNTEAFF,TGTGCCAGCAGCATTTTGAACACTGAAGCTTTCTTT
TRBJ1-2,TRBV29-1,NA,NA,CSVADSYGYTF,TGCAGCGTGGCGGACAGCTATGGCTACACCTTC
TRBJ1-2,TRBV5-1,NA,TRBD1,CASSPLTGVNDGYTF,TGCGCCAGCAGCCCCCTGACAGGGGTCAACGATGGCTACACCTTC
TRBJ1-4,TRBV25-1,NA,TRBD1,CASRQGVDEKLFF,TGTGCCAGCAGACAGGGGGTGGATGAAAAACTGTTTTTT
TRBJ2-7,TRBV2,NA,NA,CASSVGTGWGYEQYF,TGTGCCAGCAGTGTAGGAACAGGTTGGGGCTACGAGCAGTACTTC
TRBJ1-2,TRBV6-6,NA,TRBD1,CASSQGQGASNYGYTF,TGTGCCAGCAGTCAAGGACAGGGGGCTTCTAACTATGGCTACACCTTC
TRBJ1-2,TRBV28,once,TRBD1,CASSFTGDSYGYTF,TGTGCCAGCAGTTTCACAGGGGATTCGTATGGCTACACCTTC
TRBJ2-7,TRBV5-8,NA,NA,CASSFGSSYEQYF,TGTGCCAGCAGCTTTGGTAGCTCCTACGAGCAGTACTTC
TRBJ1-2,TRBV30,few,TRBD1,CAWSGMGQGDDGYTF,TGTGCCTGGTCGGGGATGGGACAGGGCGACGATGGCTACACCTTC
TRBJ2-3,TRBV18,NA,TRBD1,CASSPYRGTAPDTQYF,TGTGCCAGCTCACCATACAGGGGGACTGCACCAGATACGCAGTATTTT
TRBJ2-3,TRBV6-6,few,TRBD2,CASSRGLAGAQDTQYF,TGTGCCAGCAGCCGTGGACTAGCGGGGGCGCAAGATACGCAGTATTTT